The sequence of this T cell receptor beta chain was determined in a study of T-cell reconstitution after alpha-beta-depleted transplantation in children. CDR1 is SGHRS and CDR2 is YFSETQ in the germline V gene. V was cut by 2 bases and J by 4 bases, with 12 bases left in between. The CDR3 spans 15 residues. In this sample, this clonotype turned up many times. Its matching antigen is unknown. Preparation of the TCRbeta library used unique molecular identifiers. TCRdb re-analysed the PCR reads in MiXCR, keeping a single row per CDR3 protein. The sample yields about 980,000 distinct CDR3 sequences, less than 30% seen once. Findings of the study overall: Expanded clones from the graft, numbering several hundred, reportedly supplied alpha-beta T cells about two months after transplant. For some patients, TCRbeta diversity was high at day 60 because of recipient T cells and thymic progenitors that survived. T-cell numbers and diversity, one year after transplant, stemmed largely from T cells that were newly produced.

Specimen: PBMCs, mostly from graft donor cells, collected 360 days after TCRalphabeta/CD19-depleted stem cell transplant. The chain recombines TRBV5-1 with TRBJ2-2, with D perhaps matching TRBD1 (6 bases). The clonotype was recovered from a boy under three years old who had a stem cell transplant for SCID, so the T cells may come from the graft donor. The CDR3 DNA is TGCGCCAGCAGCTTATCCACAGGGTTCACCGGGGAGCTGTTTTTT. This encodes CASSLSTGFTGELFF.